These T cell receptor delta chains were read from a single sample in a study of gamma-delta chains in newborns, infants, children. TCRdb re-called the reads through CATT. Among 4,200 or so delta-chain clones listed, roughly 6.2% were seen once. Sequenced sample: blood. These receptors were obtained from a child who was a newborn, infant or young child, either healthy, febrile or measles-vaccinated (not recorded which). CDR3s include the opening cysteine and the closing phenylalanine or tryptophan. A D gene is named only where the DNA matches it firmly. Clone sizes are given selectively: once, few, many, or a class where the clone is expanded.

d_gene	abundance	v_gene	j_gene	CDR3nt	CDR3aa
TRDD3	few	TRDV2	TRDJ3	TGTGCCTGTGACACCGTGGTGCTGGGGGATAGTTCCTGGGACACCCGACAGATGTTTTTC	CACDTVVLGDSSWDTRQMFF
TRDD3	few	TRDV2	TRDJ3	TGTGCCTGTGACACCATTGCTGGGGGATCCAGCTCCTGGGACACCCGACAGATGTTTTTC	CACDTIAGGSSSWDTRQMFF
TRDD3	-	TRDV2	TRDJ1	TGTGCCTGTGACTACGCGTCGGGGGATAAGTACACCGATAAACTCATCTTT	CACDYASGDKYTDKLIF
-	few	TRDV2	TRDJ2	TGTGCCTGTGTCTTACTGGGTGGAGCACAACTCTTCTTT	CACVLLGGAQLFF
TRDD3	-	TRDV2	TRDJ3	TGTGCCTGTGGCAAGATCGGGGGATCTGGGTCCTGGGACACCCGACAGATGTTTTTC	CACGKIGGSGSWDTRQMFF
TRDD3	-	TRDV2	TRDJ3	TGTGCCTGTGACACTGGGGGATACGCGAACTGGGACACCCGACAGATGTTTTTC	CACDTGGYANWDTRQMFF
TRDD3	-	TRDV2	TRDJ3	TGTGCCTGTGACACCTACTGGGGGATACGGTCCTGGGACACCCGACAGATGTTTTTC	CACDTYWGIRSWDTRQMFF
-	-	TRDV2	TRDJ2	TGTGCCTGTGACCCTAAAGGGGGCTTTCCCTTCACTTTGACAGCACAACTCTTCTTT	CACDPKGGFPFTLTAQLFF
-	-	TRDV2	TRDJ3	TGTGCCTGTGACACCGGGAAATCGTCTAACCCCTGGGACACCCGACAGATGTTTTTC	CACDTGKSSNPWDTRQMFF
-	few	TRDV2	TRDJ3	TGTGCCTGTGACACCGTGGACTCCTGGGACACCCGACAGATGTTTTTC	CACDTVDSWDTRQMFF
-	few	TRDV2	TRDJ1	TGTGCCTGTGACACCAGATCCCTCCTGGGAACCGATAAGCTCATCTTT	CACDTRSLLGTDKLIF
TRDD3	medium-sized	TRDV2	TRDJ2	TGTGCCTGTGATGTACTGGGGGATACAGCTTTGACAGCACAACTCTTCTTT	CACDVLGDTALTAQLFF
TRDD3	few	TRDV2	TRDJ3	TGTGCCTGTGACACAGTCTGGGGGAGCTGGGACACCCGACAGATGTTTTTC	CACDTVWGSWDTRQMFF
TRDD3	few	TRDV3	TRDJ1	TGTGCCTTTATGAAACTGGGGGATACCGATAAACTCATCTTT	CAFMKLGDTDKLIF
-	-	TRDV2	TRDJ3	TGTGCCTGTGACACCGCGGCCCCAAGCTCCTGGGACACCCGACAGATGTTTTTC	CACDTAAPSSWDTRQMFF
TRDD3	medium-sized	TRDV2	TRDJ3	TGTGCCTGTGACAAACTGGGGGATAGCTCCTGGGACACCCGACAGATGTTTTTC	CACDKLGDSSWDTRQMFF
TRDD3	few	TRDV2	TRDJ2	TGTGCCTGTGACTCGGGGGATACAGCACAACTCTTCTTT	CACDSGDTAQLFF
TRDD3	-	TRDV2	TRDJ3	TGTGCCTGTGACACGGTCACTGGGGGATACTCCTGGGACACCCGACAGATGTTTTTC	CACDTVTGGYSWDTRQMFF